This is a list of T cell receptor beta chains from one sample in a study of shared clonotypes between healthy human individuals. Data came from immunoSEQ multiplex PCR; TCRdb stores just in-frame clones and leaves some out. Of 2 million to 2.5 million clones listed, approximately 96% are singletons. Source material: naive CD4+ T cells sorted from blood. Receptor source: a man aged 18 to 29 in good health. The CDR3 runs from the conserved cysteine through the conserved F or W. A D gene is named only where the DNA matches it firmly. Part of the rows lack a size; the others show once, few, many or a class for expanded clones.

size	V	J	D	CDR3	DNA
NA	TRBV7-2	TRBJ2-3	TRBD2	CASSLAALAGTDTQYF	TGTGCCAGCAGCTTAGCCGCACTAGCGGGGACAGATACGCAGTATTTT
NA	TRBV2	TRBJ1-6	NA	CASTTGNRDNSPLHF	TGTGCCAGCACAACAGGGAACAGGGATAATTCACCCCTCCACTTT
NA	TRBV6-1	TRBJ1-1	TRBD1	CASSDSGGLNTEAFF	TGTGCCAGCAGTGACTCAGGGGGCTTGAACACTGAAGCTTTCTTT
NA	TRBV2	TRBJ2-7	NA	CASVQGSYEQYF	TGTGCCAGCGTACAGGGATCCTACGAGCAGTACTTC
NA	TRBV6-1	TRBJ1-1	TRBD1	CASRSQGLAEAFF	TGTGCCAGCAGATCACAGGGGCTGGCTGAAGCTTTCTTT
NA	TRBV28	TRBJ2-3	NA	CASSFHITTDTQYF	TGTGCCAGCAGTTTTCACATAACCACAGATACGCAGTATTTT
NA	TRBV30	TRBJ2-7	NA	CAWRGQGTYEQYF	TGTGCCTGGAGAGGGCAGGGGACCTACGAGCAGTACTTC
NA	TRBV15	TRBJ2-1	NA	CATSVPLRNEQFF	TGTGCCACCAGTGTCCCTCTACGCAATGAGCAGTTCTTC
NA	TRBV5-1	TRBJ1-1	TRBD1	CASSFTGTGITEAFF	TGCGCCAGCAGCTTTACGGGGACAGGGATCACTGAAGCTTTCTTT
NA	TRBV19	TRBJ2-2	NA	CASSLQIPGQTWNTGELFF	TGTGCCAGTAGCCTACAAATCCCCGGACAGACATGGAACACCGGGGAGCTGTTTTTT
once	TRBV2	TRBJ2-7	TRBD1	CASNVDRGTYEQYF	TGTGCCAGCAACGTCGACAGGGGAACCTACGAGCAGTACTTC
NA	TRBV5-1	TRBJ2-3	NA	CASSLEGIRTDTQYF	TGCGCCAGCAGCTTGGAAGGGATCCGCACAGATACGCAGTATTTT
NA	TRBV7-2	TRBJ2-1	NA	CASTTAAVYNEQFF	TGTGCCAGCACCACCGCGGCCGTCTACAATGAGCAGTTCTTC
NA	TRBV27	TRBJ2-1	TRBD2	CASRGLAVLNEQFF	TGTGCCAGCAGGGGACTAGCGGTATTGAATGAGCAGTTCTTC
NA	TRBV7-6	TRBJ2-3	TRBD2	CASSLTLAGTTDTQYF	TGTGCCAGCAGCTTAACGCTAGCGGGGACCACAGATACGCAGTATTTT
NA	TRBV28	TRBJ1-2	NA	CASSLRQDYGYTF	TGTGCCAGCAGTTTACGACAGGATTATGGCTACACCTTC
NA	TRBV6-5	TRBJ2-5	NA	CASSSGRQQETQYF	TGTGCCAGCAGTTCCGGACGGCAACAAGAGACCCAGTACTTC
NA	TRBV5-4	TRBJ2-7	NA	CASSKAEPYEQYF	TGTGCCAGCAGCAAAGCGGAGCCTTACGAGCAGTACTTC
NA	TRBV25-1	TRBJ1-6	TRBD1	CASQNVGQGFSRAPLHF	TGTGCCAGCCAGAACGTGGGACAGGGTTTCTCACGGGCACCCCTCCACTTT
NA	TRBV5-1	TRBJ1-5	NA	CASSVSGDRNQPQHF	TGCGCCAGCAGCGTATCAGGGGATCGCAATCAGCCCCAGCATTTT
NA	TRBV5-1	TRBJ1-1	TRBD1	CASSWTGTGDADTEAFF	TGCGCCAGCAGCTGGACCGGGACAGGGGATGCGGACACTGAAGCTTTCTTT
NA	TRBV5-1	TRBJ2-5	NA	CASSLDLGGGETQYF	TGCGCCAGCAGCTTGGATCTGGGTGGGGGAGAGACCCAGTACTTC
NA	TRBV6-1	TRBJ2-7	TRBD1	CASTHRGLTYEQYF	TGTGCCAGCACTCACAGGGGCCTCACCTACGAGCAGTACTTC
once	TRBV7-9	TRBJ1-1	NA	CASSFQRGLGTEAFF	TGTGCCAGCAGTTTCCAAAGGGGTCTCGGCACTGAAGCTTTCTTT
NA	TRBV6-5	TRBJ2-5	TRBD1	CASSYSRGQGETQYF	TGTGCCAGCAGTTACTCTAGGGGGCAGGGGGAGACCCAGTACTTC
NA	TRBV5-1	TRBJ2-5	TRBD2	CASSLAASGVETQYF	TGCGCCAGCAGCTTGGCGGCTAGCGGAGTAGAGACCCAGTACTTC
once	TRBV27	TRBJ2-7	NA	CASRSLGQGYEQYF	TGTGCCAGCCGATCTCTAGGACAAGGCTACGAGCAGTACTTC
NA	TRBV30	TRBJ1-6	NA	CAWSSNSPLHF	TGTGCCTGGAGTAGTAATTCACCCCTCCACTTT
NA	TRBV2	TRBJ2-5	NA	CASSPGGWETQYF	TGTGCCAGCAGTCCTGGAGGATGGGAGACCCAGTACTTC
NA	TRBV13	TRBJ2-7	NA	CASSLDGRSYEQYF	TGTGCCAGCAGCTTAGACGGCAGATCCTACGAGCAGTACTTC
NA	TRBV19	TRBJ2-7	NA	CASSIGRAYEQYF	TGTGCCAGTAGTATAGGAAGGGCCTACGAGCAGTACTTC
NA	TRBV13	TRBJ2-5	TRBD1	CASSLGQGVQETQYF	TGTGCCAGCAGCTTAGGCCAGGGGGTTCAAGAGACCCAGTACTTC
NA	TRBV5-4	TRBJ2-1	NA	CASSPDGPRGNEQFF	TGTGCCAGCAGCCCTGACGGCCCAAGGGGCAATGAGCAGTTCTTC
NA	TRBV25-1	TRBJ2-7	TRBD1	CASSERSGGSYEQYF	TGTGCCAGCAGTGAACGGTCAGGGGGTTCCTACGAGCAGTACTTC
NA	TRBV19	TRBJ2-1	TRBD1	CASSRTGDNEQFF	TGTGCCAGTAGTCGGACAGGGGACAATGAGCAGTTCTTC
NA	TRBV5-4	TRBJ2-7	TRBD1	CASSRYSGTAPYEQYF	TGTGCCAGCAGCCGATACTCCGGGACAGCCCCCTACGAGCAGTACTTC
NA	TRBV9	TRBJ2-1	NA	CASSVAGSRAEQFF	TGTGCCAGCAGCGTAGCGGGGAGTAGGGCTGAGCAGTTCTTC